The rows below give T cell receptor beta chains drawn from one sample of a study of blood T cell repertoires in COVID-19. TCRdb keeps only in-frame clones here, not all; method: immunoSEQ multiplex PCR. The table lists approximately 170,000 clones, roughly 80% of them singletons. Sequenced sample: peripheral blood. The receptors originated from a woman aged 70-85 years with COVID-19, enrolled during active disease. The CDR3 runs from the conserved cysteine through the conserved F or W. Fields, in order: J gene, clone size, D gene, V gene, CDR3 protein, CDR3 DNA. D genes are given only for firm matches. Only some rows state a clone size, as once, few, many or a class for expanded clones.

>TRBJ1-2|-|TRBD1|TRBV28
CASSSRGGQGYGYTF
TGTGCCAGCAGTTCCCGGGGTGGACAGGGCTATGGCTACACCTTC
>TRBJ2-7|-|TRBD2|TRBV5-6
CASSETGTRLYEQYF
TGTGCCAGCAGCGAAACCGGGACTAGGCTCTACGAGCAGTACTTC
>TRBJ1-1|few|-|TRBV7-3
CASSLVRYTEAFF
TGTGCCAGCAGCTTGGTACGGTACACTGAAGCTTTCTTT
>TRBJ1-6|-|-|TRBV13
CASSSPPDSPLHF
TGTGCCAGCAGCTCCCCGCCGGATTCACCCCTCCACTTT
>TRBJ2-5|-|TRBD2|TRBV3-1/TRBV3-2
CASSPRTSGGQETQYF
TGTGCCAGCAGCCCAAGGACTAGCGGGGGACAAGAGACCCAGTACTTC
>TRBJ2-7|few|-|TRBV4-2
CASSQGLQNPYEQYF
TGTGCCAGCAGCCAAGGATTACAGAATCCCTACGAGCAGTACTTC
>TRBJ1-1|-|TRBD1|TRBV5-1
CASSLAHGRGTDTEAFF
TGCGCCAGCAGCTTGGCCCACGGCAGGGGGACGGACACTGAAGCTTTCTTT
>TRBJ2-2|-|TRBD2|TRBV7-9
CASSPAGGTGELFF
TGTGCCAGCAGCCCCGCGGGGGGGACCGGGGAGCTGTTTTTT
>TRBJ1-4|-|TRBD1|TRBV30
CAWSIGGTGGGAEKLFF
TGTGCCTGGAGTATTGGAGGCACAGGGGGCGGTGCGGAAAAACTGTTTTTT
>TRBJ2-3|-|TRBD1|TRBV5-1
CASRFALQGQDTQYF
TGCGCCAGCAGGTTCGCCTTACAGGGGCAAGATACGCAGTATTTT
>TRBJ2-6|-|-|TRBV4-1
CASSPRPGQSSGANVLTF
TGCGCCAGCAGCCCCCGCCCGGGACAAAGCTCTGGGGCCAACGTCCTGACTTTC
>TRBJ2-3|-|-|TRBV7-9
CASSPGFSTDTQYF
TGTGCCAGCAGCCCGGGATTTAGCACAGATACGCAGTATTTT
>TRBJ2-1|-|TRBD2|TRBV19
CASSIGRAGLAGVVDEQFF
TGTGCCAGTAGTATAGGTCGTGCGGGACTAGCGGGAGTGGTAGATGAGCAGTTCTTC
>TRBJ1-5|few|-|TRBV3-1/TRBV3-2
CASSQAQGNQPQHF
TGTGCCAGCAGCCAAGCACAGGGCAATCAGCCCCAGCATTTT
>TRBJ2-6|-|TRBD1|TRBV24-1
CATSDSGTGESGANVLTF
TGTGCCACCAGTGATTCAGGGACAGGGGAATCTGGGGCCAACGTCCTGACTTTC
>TRBJ2-3|once|-|TRBV28
CASSSSFLLTGSSTDTQYF
TGTGCCAGCAGTTCTTCTTTCCTACTGACAGGAAGTAGCACAGATACGCAGTATTTT
>TRBJ2-2|-|-|TRBV7-2
CASSPRRVTENTGELFF
TGTGCCAGCAGCCCCCGCCGGGTCACGGAGAACACCGGGGAGCTGTTTTTT
>TRBJ2-1|few|TRBD2|TRBV10-2
CASSRTSGATYNEQFF
TGCGCCAGCAGTAGGACTAGCGGAGCAACCTACAATGAGCAGTTCTTC